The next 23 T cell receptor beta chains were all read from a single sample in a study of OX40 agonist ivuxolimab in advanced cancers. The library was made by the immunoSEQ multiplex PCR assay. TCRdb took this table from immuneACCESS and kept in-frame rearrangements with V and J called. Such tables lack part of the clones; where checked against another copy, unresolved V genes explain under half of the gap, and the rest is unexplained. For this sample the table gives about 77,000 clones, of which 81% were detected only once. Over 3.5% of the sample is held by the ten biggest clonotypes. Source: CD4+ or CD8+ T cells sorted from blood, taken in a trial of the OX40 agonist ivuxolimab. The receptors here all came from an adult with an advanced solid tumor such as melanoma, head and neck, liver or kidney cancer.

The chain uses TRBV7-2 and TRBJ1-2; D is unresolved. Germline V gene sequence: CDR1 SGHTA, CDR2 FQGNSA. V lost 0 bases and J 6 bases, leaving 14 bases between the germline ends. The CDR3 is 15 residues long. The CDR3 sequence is CASSLAGRPGNGYTF. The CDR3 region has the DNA TGTGCCAGCAGCTTAGCCGGCCGTCCGGGTAATGGCTACACCTTC. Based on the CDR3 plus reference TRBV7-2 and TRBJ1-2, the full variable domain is GAGVSQSPSNKVTEKGKDVELRCDPISGHTALYWYRQSLGQGLEFLIYFQGNSAPDKSGLPSDRFSAERTGGSVSTLTIQRTQQEDSAVYLCASSLAGRPGNGYTFGSGTRLTVV.

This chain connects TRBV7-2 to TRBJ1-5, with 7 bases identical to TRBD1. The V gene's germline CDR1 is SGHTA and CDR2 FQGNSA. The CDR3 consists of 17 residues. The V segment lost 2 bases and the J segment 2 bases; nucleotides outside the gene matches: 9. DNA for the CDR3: TGTGCCAGCAGCTTACATGGCAGGGGGGTGGGCAATCAGCCCCAGCATTTT. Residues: CASSLHGRGVGNQPQHF.

The CDR3 coding sequence is TGTGCCATCAGTGAGTCGGCAGGTATGAGGGCCCAGCATTTT. Its protein product is CAISESAGMRAQHF. This chain connects TRBV10-3 to TRBJ1-5; D gene ambiguous. Trimming stripped 0 bases from V and 11 bases from J, with 14 bases between. CDR3 size: 14 residues. Looked up from germline, CDR1 is ENHRY and CDR2 is SYGVKD.

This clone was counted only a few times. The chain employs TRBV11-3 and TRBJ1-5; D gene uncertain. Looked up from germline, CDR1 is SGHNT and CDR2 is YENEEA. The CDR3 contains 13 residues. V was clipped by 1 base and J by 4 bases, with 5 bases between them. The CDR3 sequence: CASSLGQNQPQHF. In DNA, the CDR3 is TGTGCCAGCAGCTTAGGTCAGAATCAGCCCCAGCATTTT.

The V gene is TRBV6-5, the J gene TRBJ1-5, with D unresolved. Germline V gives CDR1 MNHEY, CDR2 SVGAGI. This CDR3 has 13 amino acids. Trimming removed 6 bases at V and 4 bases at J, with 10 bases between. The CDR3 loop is CASSRRRNQPQHF. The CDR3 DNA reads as TGTGCCAGCAGCCGACGGAGGAATCAGCCCCAGCATTTT.

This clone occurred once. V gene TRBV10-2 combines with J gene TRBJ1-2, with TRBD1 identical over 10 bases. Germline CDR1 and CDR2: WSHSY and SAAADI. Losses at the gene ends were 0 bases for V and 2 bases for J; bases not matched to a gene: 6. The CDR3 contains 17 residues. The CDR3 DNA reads TGCGCCAGCAGTGAGTCGAGGGGGACAGGGGTAAACTATGGCTACACCTTC. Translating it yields CASSESRGTGVNYGYTF.

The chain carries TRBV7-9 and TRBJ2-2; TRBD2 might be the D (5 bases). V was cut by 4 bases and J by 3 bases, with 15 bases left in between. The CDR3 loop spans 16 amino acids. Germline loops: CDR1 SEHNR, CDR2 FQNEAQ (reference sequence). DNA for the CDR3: TGTGCCAGCAGCTCGGCGTGGGGAGTCGACACCGGGGAGCTGTTTTTT. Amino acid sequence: CASSSAWGVDTGELFF.

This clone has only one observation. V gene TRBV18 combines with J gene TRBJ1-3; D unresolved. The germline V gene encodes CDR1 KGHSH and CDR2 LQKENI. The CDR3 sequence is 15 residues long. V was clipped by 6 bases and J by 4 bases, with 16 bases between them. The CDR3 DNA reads TGTGCCAGCTCGCCTTCCTCACACCAAGGAAACACCATATATTTT. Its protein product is CASSPSSHQGNTIYF.

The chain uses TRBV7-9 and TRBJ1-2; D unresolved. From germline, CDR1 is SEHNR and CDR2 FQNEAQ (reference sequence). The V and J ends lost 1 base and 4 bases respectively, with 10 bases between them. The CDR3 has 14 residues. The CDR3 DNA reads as TGTGCCAGCAGCTTAGTAACCCCAGGCTATGGCTACACCTTC. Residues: CASSLVTPGYGYTF.

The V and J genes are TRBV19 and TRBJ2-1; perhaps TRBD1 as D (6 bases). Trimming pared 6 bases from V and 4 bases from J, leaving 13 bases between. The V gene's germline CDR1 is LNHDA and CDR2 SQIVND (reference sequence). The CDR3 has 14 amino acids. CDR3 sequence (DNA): TGTGCCAGTAGAACCGGGACACTGTACAATGAGCAGTTCTTC. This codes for CASRTGTLYNEQFF.

For the CDR3, the DNA is TGCGCCAGCAGCTTGGTCTACAGGGGACAGCCTGAAGCTTTCTTT. It translates to CASSLVYRGQPEAFF. The chain has TRBV5-1 and TRBJ1-1; 7 nucleotides align to TRBD1. The CDR3 consists of 15 residues. Germline-derived CDR1 and CDR2 are SGHRS and YFSETQ. V was clipped by 0 bases and J by 6 bases; unmatched bases: 8.

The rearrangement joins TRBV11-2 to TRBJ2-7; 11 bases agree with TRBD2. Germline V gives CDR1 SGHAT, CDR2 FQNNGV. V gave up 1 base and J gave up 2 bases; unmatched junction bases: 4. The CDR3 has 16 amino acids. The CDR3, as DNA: TGTGCCAGCAGCTTAGGGAGTAGCGGGGGGGCCTACGAGCAGTACTTC. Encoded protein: CASSLGSSGGAYEQYF.

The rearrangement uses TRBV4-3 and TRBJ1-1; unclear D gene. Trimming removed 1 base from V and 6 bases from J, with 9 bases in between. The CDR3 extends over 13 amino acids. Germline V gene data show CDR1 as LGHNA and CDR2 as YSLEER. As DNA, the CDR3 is TGCGCCAGCAGCCAAGTGACGGATTCTGAAGCTTTCTTT. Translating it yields CASSQVTDSEAFF.

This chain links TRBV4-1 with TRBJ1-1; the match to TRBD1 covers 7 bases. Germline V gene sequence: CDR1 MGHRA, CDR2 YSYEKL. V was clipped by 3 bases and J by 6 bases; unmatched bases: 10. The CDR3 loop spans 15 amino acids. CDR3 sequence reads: CASSHLDRLRPEAFF. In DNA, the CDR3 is TGCGCCAGCAGCCACCTGGACAGGTTGCGGCCTGAAGCTTTCTTT.

CDR3 DNA: TGTGCCAGCAGCTTAGAGGGTTTCTCCTACGAGCAGTACTTC. Amino acids: CASSLEGFSYEQYF. The chain employs TRBV7-6 and TRBJ2-7; D unresolved. CDR1 and CDR2 from the germline V gene are SGHVS and FNYEAQ. V dropped 1 base and J dropped 0 bases, with 7 bases sitting between them. CDR3 length: 14 amino acids.

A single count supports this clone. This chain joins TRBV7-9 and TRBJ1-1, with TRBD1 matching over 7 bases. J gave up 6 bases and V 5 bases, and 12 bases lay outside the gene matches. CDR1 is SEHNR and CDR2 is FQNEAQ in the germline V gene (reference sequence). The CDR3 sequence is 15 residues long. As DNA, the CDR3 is TGTGCCAGCAGCGGTCTAGGGACAGCAGGATCTGAAGCTTTCTTT. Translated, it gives CASSGLGTAGSEAFF.

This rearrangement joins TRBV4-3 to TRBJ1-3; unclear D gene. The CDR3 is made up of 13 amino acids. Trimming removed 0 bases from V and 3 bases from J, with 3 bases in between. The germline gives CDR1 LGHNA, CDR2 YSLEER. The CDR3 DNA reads TGCGCCAGCAGCCAAGAGGTTGGAAACACCATATATTTT. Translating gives CASSQEVGNTIYF.

The CDR3 here is CSAGTHSYEQYF. CDR3 DNA sequence: TGCAGCGCGGGGACACACTCCTACGAGCAGTACTTC. J is TRBJ2-5 and V is TRBV29-1; D possibly corresponds to TRBD1 (6 bases). Near its end, the DNA agrees better with TRBJ2-7, so the J call may be wrong. CDR3 length equals 12 residues. Germline loops: CDR1 SQVTM, CDR2 ANQGSEA.

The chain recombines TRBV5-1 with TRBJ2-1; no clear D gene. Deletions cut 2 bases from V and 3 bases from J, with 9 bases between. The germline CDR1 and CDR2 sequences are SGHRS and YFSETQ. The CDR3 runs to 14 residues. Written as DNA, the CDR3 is TGCGCCAGCAGCTTAGGGCAGAACTACAATGAGCAGTTCTTC. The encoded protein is CASSLGQNYNEQFF.

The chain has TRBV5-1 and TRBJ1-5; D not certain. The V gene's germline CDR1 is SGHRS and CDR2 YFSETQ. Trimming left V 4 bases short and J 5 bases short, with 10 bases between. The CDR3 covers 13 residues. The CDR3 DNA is TGCGCCAGCAGCCCGGATGGGGATCAGCCCCAGCATTTT. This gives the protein CASSPDGDQPQHF.

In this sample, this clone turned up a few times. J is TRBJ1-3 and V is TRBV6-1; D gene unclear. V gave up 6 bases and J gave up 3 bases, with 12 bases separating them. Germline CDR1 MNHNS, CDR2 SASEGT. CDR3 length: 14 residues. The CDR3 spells CASSLLGLGNTIYF. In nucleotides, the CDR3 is TGTGCCAGCAGCCTACTCGGGCTTGGAAACACCATATATTTT.

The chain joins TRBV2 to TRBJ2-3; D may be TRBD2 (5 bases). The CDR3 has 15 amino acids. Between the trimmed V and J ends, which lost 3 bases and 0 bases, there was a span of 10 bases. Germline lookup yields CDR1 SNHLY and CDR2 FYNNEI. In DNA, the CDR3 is TGTGCCAGCAGTGACAATCGCGGGAGCACAGATACGCAGTATTTT. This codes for CASSDNRGSTDTQYF.

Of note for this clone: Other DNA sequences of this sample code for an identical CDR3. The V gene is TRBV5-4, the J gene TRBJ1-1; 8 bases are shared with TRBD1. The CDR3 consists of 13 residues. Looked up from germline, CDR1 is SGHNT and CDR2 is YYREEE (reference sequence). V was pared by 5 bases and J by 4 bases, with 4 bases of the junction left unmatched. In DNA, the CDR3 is TGTGCCAGCAGTTACGGACAGGGCACTGAAGCTTTCTTT. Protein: CASSYGQGTEAFF.